This T cell receptor (beta chain) comes out of a study of T-cell memory formation after mild COVID-19. The CDR3 has 13 residues. Trimming left V 0 bases short and J 10 bases short, with 12 bases between. Germline V gives CDR1 ENHRY, CDR2 SYGVKD. TCRdb analysed the 5' RACE reads with MiXCR anew, one entry per CDR3 protein. Counted here are under 650,000 distinct CDR3 sequences, roughly 18% occurring once; the ten biggest clones make up 12%. This chain uses TRBV10-3 with TRBJ1-1; D is uncertain. This TCR was sampled from an adult woman who had mild COVID-19 (a few samples of this study predate the infection). Cell type and time point are not known. The source material was PBMCs or a T cell subset sorted from them (not recorded which). Written as DNA, the CDR3 is TGTGCCATCAGTGAGTCCTGGCCAGGCCTAGCTTTCTTT. This encodes CAISESWPGLAFF.